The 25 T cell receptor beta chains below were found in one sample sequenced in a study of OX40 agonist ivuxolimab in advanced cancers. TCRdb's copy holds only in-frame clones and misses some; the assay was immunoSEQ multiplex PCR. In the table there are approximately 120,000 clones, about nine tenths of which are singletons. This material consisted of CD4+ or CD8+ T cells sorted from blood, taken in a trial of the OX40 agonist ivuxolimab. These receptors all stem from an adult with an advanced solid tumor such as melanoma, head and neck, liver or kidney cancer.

The CDR3 DNA sequence: TGTGCCAGCAGCTTGGGCGGGCCAAACAACCCTTTCTTT. It is translated as CASSLGGPNNPFF. The rearrangement uses TRBV5-6 and TRBJ1-1; D remains unclear. The germline CDR1 and CDR2 sequences are SGHDT and YYEEEE. The CDR3 runs 13 residues. Deletions cut 0 bases from V and 12 bases from J, with 15 bases between.

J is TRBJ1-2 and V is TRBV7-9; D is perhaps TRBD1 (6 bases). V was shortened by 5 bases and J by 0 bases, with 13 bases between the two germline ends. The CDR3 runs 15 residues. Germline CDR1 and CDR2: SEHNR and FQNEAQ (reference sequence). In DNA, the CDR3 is TGTGCCAGCAGCACCGACAGGACAGCTAACTATGGCTACACCTTC. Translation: CASSTDRTANYGYTF.

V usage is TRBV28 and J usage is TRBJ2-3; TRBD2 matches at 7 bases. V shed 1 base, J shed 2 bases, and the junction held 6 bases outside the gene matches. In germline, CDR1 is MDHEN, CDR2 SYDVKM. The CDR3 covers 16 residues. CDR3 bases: TGTGCCAGCAGTTTATCTGGCGGGAGTTTCACAGATACGCAGTATTTT. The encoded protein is CASSLSGGSFTDTQYF.

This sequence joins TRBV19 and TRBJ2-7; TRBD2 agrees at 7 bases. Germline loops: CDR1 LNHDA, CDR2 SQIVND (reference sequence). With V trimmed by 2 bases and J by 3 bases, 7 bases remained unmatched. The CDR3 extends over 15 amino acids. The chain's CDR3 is CASSIRGDYRYEQYF. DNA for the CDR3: TGTGCCAGTAGTATACGAGGGGACTACCGCTACGAGCAGTACTTC.

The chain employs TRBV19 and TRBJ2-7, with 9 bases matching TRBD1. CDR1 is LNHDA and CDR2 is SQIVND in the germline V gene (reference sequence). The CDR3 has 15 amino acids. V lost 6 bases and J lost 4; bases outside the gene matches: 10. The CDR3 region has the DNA TGTGCCAGTAGCAGGACCGGGACAGGGATTTACGAGCAGTACTTC. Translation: CASSRTGTGIYEQYF.

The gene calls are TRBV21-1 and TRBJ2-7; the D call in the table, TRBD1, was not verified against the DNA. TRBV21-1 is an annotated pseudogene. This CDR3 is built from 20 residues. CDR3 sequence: CASSKWVPGQGIVLSYEQYF. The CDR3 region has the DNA TGTGCCAGCAGCAAATGGGTTCCGGGACAGGGAATTGTCCTCTCCTACGAGCAGTACTTC.

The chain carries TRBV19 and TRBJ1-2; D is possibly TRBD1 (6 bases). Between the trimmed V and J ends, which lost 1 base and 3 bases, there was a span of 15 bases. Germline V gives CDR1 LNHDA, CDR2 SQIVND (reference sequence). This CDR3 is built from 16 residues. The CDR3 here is CASSIAISGGDYGYTF. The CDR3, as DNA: TGTGCCAGTAGTATAGCGATTTCGGGGGGCGACTATGGCTACACCTTC.

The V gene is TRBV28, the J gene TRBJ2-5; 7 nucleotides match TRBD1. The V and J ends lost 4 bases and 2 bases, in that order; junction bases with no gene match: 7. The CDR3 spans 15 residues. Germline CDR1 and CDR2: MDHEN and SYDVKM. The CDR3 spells CASSSRQGKQETQYF. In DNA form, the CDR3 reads TGTGCCAGCAGTTCCAGACAGGGTAAACAAGAGACCCAGTACTTC.

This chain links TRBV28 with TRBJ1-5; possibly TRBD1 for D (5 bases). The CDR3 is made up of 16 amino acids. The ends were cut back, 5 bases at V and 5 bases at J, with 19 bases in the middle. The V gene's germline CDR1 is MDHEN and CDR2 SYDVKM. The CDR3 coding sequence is TGTGCCAGCAGTCACCCAGCCGGGGCCGGGGATCAGCCCCAGCATTTT. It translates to CASSHPAGAGDQPQHF.

CDR3 DNA: TGCGCCAGCAGCCCACAGCGTAGCTCCTACAATGAGCAGTTCTTC. This sequence encodes CASSPQRSSYNEQFF. The chain combines TRBV10-2 with TRBJ2-1; D call uncertain. V lost 6 bases, J lost 0 bases, and 12 bases lay in between. This CDR3 spans 15 amino acids. Germline V gene lookup returns CDR1 WSHSY and CDR2 SAAADI.

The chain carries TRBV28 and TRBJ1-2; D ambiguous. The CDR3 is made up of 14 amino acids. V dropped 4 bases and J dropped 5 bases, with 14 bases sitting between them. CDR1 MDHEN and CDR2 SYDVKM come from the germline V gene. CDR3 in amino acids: CASSSGPSEYGYTF. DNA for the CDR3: TGTGCCAGCAGTTCTGGGCCGAGTGAATATGGCTACACCTTC.

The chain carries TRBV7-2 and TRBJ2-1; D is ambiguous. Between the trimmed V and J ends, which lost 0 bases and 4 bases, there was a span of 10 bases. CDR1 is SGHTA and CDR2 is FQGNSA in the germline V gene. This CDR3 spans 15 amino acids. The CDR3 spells CASSLATNVYNEQFF. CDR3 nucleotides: TGTGCCAGCAGCTTAGCGACGAACGTATACAATGAGCAGTTCTTC.

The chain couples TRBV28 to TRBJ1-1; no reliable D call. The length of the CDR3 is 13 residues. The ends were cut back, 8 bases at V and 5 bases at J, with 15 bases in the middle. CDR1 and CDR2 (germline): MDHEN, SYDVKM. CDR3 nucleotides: TGTGCCAGCCACTTAACCGGGTGGACTGAAGCTTTCTTT. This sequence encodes CASHLTGWTEAFF.

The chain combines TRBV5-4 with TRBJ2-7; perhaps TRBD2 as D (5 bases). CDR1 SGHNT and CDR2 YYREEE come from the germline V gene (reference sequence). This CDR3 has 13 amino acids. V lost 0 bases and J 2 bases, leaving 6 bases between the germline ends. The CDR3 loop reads CASSLGGTYEQYF. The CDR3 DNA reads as TGTGCCAGCAGCTTGGGAGGGACCTACGAGCAGTACTTC.

The chain's CDR3 is CASHRVEETQYF. DNA of the CDR3: TGTGCCAGCCACAGGGTAGAAGAGACCCAGTACTTC. The V gene is TRBV2, the J gene TRBJ2-5; D is perhaps TRBD1 (6 bases). Trimming removed 8 bases from V and 3 bases from J, with 10 bases in between. This CDR3 has 12 amino acids. Per the germline V gene, CDR1 is SNHLY and CDR2 is FYNNEI.

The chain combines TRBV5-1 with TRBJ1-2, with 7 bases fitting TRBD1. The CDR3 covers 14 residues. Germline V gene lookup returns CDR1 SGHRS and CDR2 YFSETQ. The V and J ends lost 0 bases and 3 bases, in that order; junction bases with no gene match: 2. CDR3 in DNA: TGCGCCAGCAGCTTGGACAGGGGAGACTATGGCTACACCTTC. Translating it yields CASSLDRGDYGYTF.

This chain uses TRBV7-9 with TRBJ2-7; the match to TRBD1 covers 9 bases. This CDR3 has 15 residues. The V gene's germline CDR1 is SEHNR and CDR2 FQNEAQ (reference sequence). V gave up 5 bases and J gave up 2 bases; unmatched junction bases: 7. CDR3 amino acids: CASSPGGTGPYEQYF. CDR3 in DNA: TGTGCCAGCAGCCCAGGAGGGACAGGGCCCTACGAGCAGTACTTC.

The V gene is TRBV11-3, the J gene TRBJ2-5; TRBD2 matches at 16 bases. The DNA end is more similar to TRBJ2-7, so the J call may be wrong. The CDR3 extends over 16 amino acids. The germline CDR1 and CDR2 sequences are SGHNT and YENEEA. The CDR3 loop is CASSTGLAGGGYEQYF. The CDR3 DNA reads TGTGCCAGCAGCACGGGACTAGCGGGAGGGGGCTACGAGCAGTACTTC.

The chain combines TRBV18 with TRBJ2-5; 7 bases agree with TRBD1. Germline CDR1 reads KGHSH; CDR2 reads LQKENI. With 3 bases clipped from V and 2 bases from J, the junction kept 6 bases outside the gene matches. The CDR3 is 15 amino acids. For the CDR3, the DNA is TGTGCCAGCTCACCGCAGACAGGGCTTCAAGAGACCCAGTACTTC. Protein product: CASSPQTGLQETQYF.

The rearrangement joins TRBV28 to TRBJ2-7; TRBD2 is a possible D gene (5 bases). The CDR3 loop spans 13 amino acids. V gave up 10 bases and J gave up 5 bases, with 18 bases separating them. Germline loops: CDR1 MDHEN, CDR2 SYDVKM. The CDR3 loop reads CATGNSRQNEQYF. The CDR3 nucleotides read TGTGCCACGGGGAACTCAAGGCAAAACGAGCAGTACTTC.

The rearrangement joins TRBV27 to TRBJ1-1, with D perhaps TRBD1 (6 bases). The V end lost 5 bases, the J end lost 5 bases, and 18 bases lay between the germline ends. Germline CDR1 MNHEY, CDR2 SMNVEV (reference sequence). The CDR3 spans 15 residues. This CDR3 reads CASSHAKGGTTEAFF. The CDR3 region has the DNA TGTGCCAGCAGTCATGCAAAGGGGGGAACTACTGAAGCTTTCTTT.

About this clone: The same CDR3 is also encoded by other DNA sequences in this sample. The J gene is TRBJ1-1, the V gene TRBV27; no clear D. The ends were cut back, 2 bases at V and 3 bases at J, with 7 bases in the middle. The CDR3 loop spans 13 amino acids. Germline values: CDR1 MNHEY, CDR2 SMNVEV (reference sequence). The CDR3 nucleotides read TGTGCCAGCAGTTTACACGGGGACACTGAAGCTTTCTTT. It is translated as CASSLHGDTEAFF.

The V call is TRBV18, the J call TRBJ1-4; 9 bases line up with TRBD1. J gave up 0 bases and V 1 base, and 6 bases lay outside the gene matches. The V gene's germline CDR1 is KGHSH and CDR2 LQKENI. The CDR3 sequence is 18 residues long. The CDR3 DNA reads TGTGCCAGCTCACCACGGGACAGGGCCCTTGCAACTAATGAAAAACTGTTTTTT. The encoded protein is CASSPRDRALATNEKLFF.

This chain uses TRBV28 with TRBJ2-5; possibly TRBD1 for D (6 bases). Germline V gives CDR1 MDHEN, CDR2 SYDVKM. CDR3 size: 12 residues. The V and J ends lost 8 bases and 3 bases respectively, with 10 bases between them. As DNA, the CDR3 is TGTGCCAGCGCAAGGGGGAAAGAGACCCAGTACTTC. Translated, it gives CASARGKETQYF.

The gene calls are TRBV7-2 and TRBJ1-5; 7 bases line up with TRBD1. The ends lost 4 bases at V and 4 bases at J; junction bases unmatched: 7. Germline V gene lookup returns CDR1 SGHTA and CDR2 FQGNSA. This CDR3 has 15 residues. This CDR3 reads CASSSGAGGNQPQHF. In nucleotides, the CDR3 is TGTGCCAGCAGCTCAGGGGCAGGGGGGAATCAGCCCCAGCATTTT.